These T cell receptor beta chains were read from a single sample in a study of blood T cell repertoires in COVID-19. Data came from immunoSEQ multiplex PCR; TCRdb stores just in-frame clones and leaves some out. The sample shows over 250,000 clones, around nine tenths of them seen only once. The sequenced sample consisted of peripheral blood. These receptors came from a woman aged 40 to 50 who had recovered from COVID-19. Each CDR3 is given with its conserved first and last residue. D genes are given only for firm matches. Part of the rows lack a size; the others show once, few, many or a class for expanded clones.

V	D	size	J	CDR3	DNA
TRBV5-6	.	.	TRBJ1-6	CASSSPRSAGANSPLHF	TGTGCCAGCAGCTCCCCGAGGTCGGCAGGGGCAAATTCACCCCTCCACTTT
TRBV18	.	.	TRBJ1-4	CASSPQGPATNEKLFF	TGTGCCAGCTCACCACAGGGGCCGGCAACTAATGAAAAACTGTTTTTT
TRBV18	.	.	TRBJ1-5	CASSPPAGAGQPQHF	TGTGCCAGCTCCCCCCCCGCAGGGGCCGGTCAGCCCCAGCATTTT
TRBV7-2	TRBD1	once	TRBJ1-2	CASTKGGQLDYGYTF	TGTGCCAGCACCAAGGGGGGACAGTTGGACTATGGCTACACCTTC
TRBV5-1	TRBD2	.	TRBJ2-3	CASRPTGTSGRSDTQYF	TGCGCCAGCAGACCCACCGGGACTAGCGGGAGGTCAGATACGCAGTATTTT
TRBV4-3	TRBD2	.	TRBJ2-2	CASSHGLGENTGELFF	TGCGCCAGCAGCCACGGACTAGGGGAGAACACCGGGGAGCTGTTTTTT
TRBV4-1	.	.	TRBJ2-4	CASSPGGQGWAKNIQYF	TGCGCCAGCAGCCCAGGGGGGCAGGGGTGGGCCAAAAACATTCAGTACTTC
TRBV28	TRBD1	few	TRBJ1-1	CASSHKDRVTEAFF	TGTGCCAGCAGTCACAAGGACAGGGTCACTGAAGCTTTCTTT
TRBV9	.	few	TRBJ1-1	CASSVGLGQNTEAFF	TGTGCCAGCAGCGTAGGTCTGGGCCAGAACACTGAAGCTTTCTTT
TRBV6-6	.	.	TRBJ2-1	CASTEGGGEQFF	TGTGCCAGCACCGAGGGGGGGGGTGAGCAGTTCTTC
TRBV20-1	TRBD2	.	TRBJ2-1	CSASRAGGPVF	TGCAGTGCTAGCCGCGCGGGAGGCCCCGTCTTC
TRBV30	.	many	TRBJ1-6	CAWRTASNNSPLHF	TGTGCCTGGCGGACAGCATCAAATAATTCACCCCTCCACTTT
TRBV29-1	TRBD2	few	TRBJ2-1	CSAAGTSGMDEQFF	TGCAGCGCCGCGGGGACTAGCGGGATGGATGAGCAGTTCTTC
TRBV7-2	TRBD2	.	TRBJ2-1	CASSSWTSGNEQFF	TGTGCCAGCAGCTCCTGGACTAGCGGCAATGAGCAGTTCTTC
TRBV19	.	.	TRBJ2-1	CASSTRQPPTRYNEQFF	TGTGCCAGTAGTACCAGACAGCCCCCAACCAGGTACAATGAGCAGTTCTTC
TRBV10-1	TRBD1	.	TRBJ2-5	CASSPDRVGTQYF	TGCGCCAGCAGCCCCGACAGGGTTGGGACCCAGTACTTC
TRBV5-8	.	.	TRBJ2-7	CASSPRGHEQYF	TGTGCCAGCAGCCCGCGGGGCCACGAGCAGTACTTC
TRBV30	.	few	TRBJ1-1	CAWTRAVRGAEAFF	TGTGCCTGGACCCGAGCAGTTCGGGGGGCTGAAGCTTTCTTT
TRBV5-1	.	once	TRBJ1-3	CASSLSPQEISGNTIYF	TGCGCCAGCAGCTTGTCCCCACAGGAAATCTCTGGAAACACCATATATTTT
TRBV11-3	TRBD2	.	TRBJ2-5	CASSLAASGGETQYF	TGTGCCAGCAGCTTAGCGGCTAGCGGGGGGGAGACCCAGTACTTC
TRBV11-3	.	.	TRBJ2-7	CASSSGYEQYF	TGTGCCAGCAGCTCGGGCTACGAGCAGTACTTC
TRBV10-2	TRBD2	.	TRBJ2-3	CASSGASGRADTQYF	TGCGCCAGCAGTGGGGCTAGCGGGAGGGCAGATACGCAGTATTTT
TRBV19	.	.	TRBJ1-5	CASSIGGAGNQPQHF	TGTGCCAGTAGTATCGGCGGGGCGGGCAATCAGCCCCAGCATTTT
TRBV29-1	TRBD1	.	TRBJ2-7	CSASGQGALEQYF	TGCAGCGCATCGGGACAGGGGGCGTTGGAGCAGTACTTC
TRBV5-1	.	.	TRBJ1-2	CASSLVGTTGLGGYTF	TGCGCCAGCAGCCTCGTTGGAACAACAGGGTTGGGCGGCTACACCTTC
TRBV11-2	TRBD1	.	TRBJ1-2	CASSPRGAGGVFGYGYTF	TGTGCCAGCAGCCCAAGGGGGGCAGGGGGCGTTTTCGGCTATGGCTACACCTTC
TRBV2	TRBD1	once	TRBJ1-6	CASSVGRTGGANNSPLHF	TGTGCCAGCAGCGTGGGGAGAACAGGGGGCGCAAATAATTCACCCCTCCACTTT
TRBV5-4	TRBD1	once	TRBJ1-2	CASSLRGQGALNYGYTF	TGTGCCAGCAGCTTGCGGGGGCAGGGGGCACTCAACTATGGCTACACCTTC
TRBV9	.	.	TRBJ2-1	CASSAWGTRYNEQFF	TGTGCCAGCAGCGCCTGGGGGACAAGATACAATGAGCAGTTCTTC
TRBV5-4	.	.	TRBJ2-5	CASSLPRGGNETQYF	TGTGCCAGCAGCTTGCCCCGAGGGGGTAATGAGACCCAGTACTTC
TRBV11-2	TRBD1	.	TRBJ2-2	CASSHAASGGTGELFF	TGTGCCAGCAGCCACGCGGCCTCAGGGGGCACCGGGGAGCTGTTTTTT
TRBV19	.	.	TRBJ1-1	CASSNWGRVPEAFF	TGTGCCAGTTCCAATTGGGGCAGGGTCCCTGAAGCTTTCTTT
TRBV6-5	.	.	TRBJ2-3	CASGSGPPDTQYF	TGTGCCAGCGGGAGTGGCCCCCCAGATACGCAGTATTTT
TRBV13	.	.	TRBJ1-2	CASSLSPFTGGYTF	TGTGCCAGCAGCTTATCCCCCTTTACCGGGGGCTACACCTTC
TRBV11-3	.	.	TRBJ2-1	CASSPDSHEQFF	TGTGCCAGCAGCCCGGACTCCCATGAGCAGTTCTTC